This T cell receptor beta chain came from a study of CD8+CD57+ T cells in acquired aplastic anemia (dated by TCRdb to the late 2010s). At the level of the whole study: A mean of around 3.3 ug of DNA, ranging from about 0.19 to 30 ug, was extracted from sorted CD4+ and CD8+ cells. Here is what the overall study found, with its caveats: About 30 CD8+ CDR3 sequences were found to be shared between patients and controls, but these sequences appeared to be highly expressed in patients and within the immunodominant clones of the patients. Between patients and healthy controls, no significant difference in CD8+ Simpson's diversity was found (P=0.060).

Genomic DNA served as template for TCR beta VDJ combination and CDR3 sequence profiling. An Illumina HiSeq 2000 was the platform used for TCR repertoire sequencing. Concerning the study's data processing: Repertoire assessment relied on Simpson's diversity index, CDR3 size and DJ length profiles, and TRBV/TRBJ rearrangement plots. The most abundant DNA sequence in the deep sequencing data was defined as the immunodominant clone. CDR3 amino acid sequences were checked for sharing across subjects and were also compared against the VDJdb database and published repertoires. TCRdb reprocessing: public reads trimmed at Q25 with fastp, clones called with MiXCR, in-frame beta chains kept. Each CDR3 protein appears once, grouped with its most common genes and DNA. TCRdb's processing, not the authors' own work, is the source of the V and J calls. The sample data list under 200,000 distinct CDR3 sequences, and around 66% of these were observed just once. The ten largest clones capture about 43% of the sample.

Trimming removed 4 bases from V and 10 bases from J; the gene matches leave 12 bases unexplained. CDR1 MGHDK and CDR2 SYGVNS are derived from the germline V gene. The CDR3 runs 14 residues from the cysteine to the phenylalanine. The only DNA kept is the CDR3, 42 bases in frame from the first base. This clonotype appeared many times. Its antigen remains unidentified. Base quality data are lacking; no much larger clone is found one base away. In this study, sorted CD4+ and CD8+ T cells from the blood of healthy subjects and of severe aplastic anemia patients had their TCR repertoires deep-sequenced. Ficoll-Paque density gradient centrifugation was used to isolate peripheral blood mononuclear cells. Before DNA extraction, CD4+ and CD8+ T cells were sorted with FACS or magnetic beads.

Recombination joined TRBV25-1 with TRBJ1-1; the junction holds 7 bases that match TRBD1. Sequenced input: sorted CD4+, CD8+, or CD8+CD57+ T cells (not recorded which) from PBMCs. The sequence was obtained from a human donor with severe aplastic anemia or a healthy control (not recorded which). The CDR3 has the sequence CASSVMGRDSSAFF. The DNA is as follows: TGTGCCAGCAGTGTCATGGGCCGGGACAGTTCAGCTTTCTTT.